A selection of T cell receptor beta chains follows, all from one sample in a study of shared clonotypes between healthy human individuals. The repertoire was sequenced with immunoSEQ multiplex PCR; TCRdb's copy has only in-frame clones and lacks some. Of roughly 2.5 million clones listed, approximately 90% are singletons. The sample comprised naive CD4+ T cells sorted from blood. These receptors all stem from a young man in good health. Both conserved end residues are part of each CDR3. A D gene is named only where the DNA matches it firmly. Expanded clones get a size class; other rows say once, few or many, or leave the size out.

abundance: NA
v_gene: TRBV7-2
d_gene: NA
j_gene: TRBJ2-1
CDR3aa: CASSLAATTYNEQFF
CDR3nt: TGTGCCAGCAGCTTAGCGGCGACGACCTACAATGAGCAGTTCTTC

abundance: NA
v_gene: TRBV6-1
d_gene: TRBD1
j_gene: TRBJ2-7
CDR3aa: CASSVSGQATYEQYF
CDR3nt: TGTGCCAGCAGTGTCTCGGGACAGGCGACCTACGAGCAGTACTTC

abundance: NA
v_gene: TRBV19
d_gene: NA
j_gene: TRBJ1-1
CDR3aa: CASSIAAMDTEAFF
CDR3nt: TGTGCCAGTAGTATAGCGGCTATGGACACTGAAGCTTTCTTT

abundance: NA
v_gene: TRBV13
d_gene: TRBD1
j_gene: TRBJ1-1
CDR3aa: CASSPRQGKNTEAFF
CDR3nt: TGTGCCAGCAGCCCCCGACAGGGAAAGAACACTGAAGCTTTCTTT

abundance: NA
v_gene: TRBV5-1
d_gene: TRBD2
j_gene: TRBJ2-5
CDR3aa: CASSPWTSGLIDTQYF
CDR3nt: TGCGCCAGCAGCCCCTGGACTAGCGGTCTCATAGACACCCAGTACTTC

abundance: NA
v_gene: TRBV5-1
d_gene: TRBD1
j_gene: TRBJ1-4
CDR3aa: CASSFSLGGVANEKLFF
CDR3nt: TGCGCCAGCAGCTTCTCGTTAGGGGGCGTAGCTAATGAAAAACTGTTTTTT

abundance: NA
v_gene: TRBV10-2
d_gene: NA
j_gene: TRBJ2-5
CDR3aa: CASGETQYF
CDR3nt: TGCGCCAGCGGAGAGACCCAGTACTTC

abundance: once
v_gene: TRBV18
d_gene: TRBD1
j_gene: TRBJ2-7
CDR3aa: CASSPPLTGAYEQYF
CDR3nt: TGTGCCAGCTCACCACCTTTGACAGGGGCCTACGAGCAGTACTTC

abundance: NA
v_gene: TRBV19
d_gene: NA
j_gene: TRBJ1-1
CDR3aa: CASSSGGLRGTEAFF
CDR3nt: TGTGCCAGTAGTTCTGGGGGACTGAGGGGAACTGAAGCTTTCTTT

abundance: NA
v_gene: TRBV9
d_gene: NA
j_gene: TRBJ2-7
CDR3aa: CASSVGWGTSYEQYF
CDR3nt: TGTGCCAGCAGCGTAGGTTGGGGAACCTCCTACGAGCAGTACTTC

abundance: NA
v_gene: TRBV2
d_gene: NA
j_gene: TRBJ2-2
CDR3aa: CASSEAWGGELFF
CDR3nt: TGTGCCAGCAGTGAAGCGTGGGGCGGGGAGCTGTTTTTT

abundance: NA
v_gene: TRBV18
d_gene: NA
j_gene: TRBJ1-1
CDR3aa: CASSKEVGDVRPFF
CDR3nt: TGTGCCAGCTCAAAAGAGGTCGGGGATGTGAGGCCTTTCTTT

abundance: NA
v_gene: TRBV18
d_gene: NA
j_gene: TRBJ2-3
CDR3aa: CASSPGTPGTDTQYF
CDR3nt: TGTGCCAGCTCACCGGGGACACCGGGGACAGATACGCAGTATTTT

abundance: once
v_gene: TRBV7-2
d_gene: TRBD2
j_gene: TRBJ2-5
CDR3aa: CASSLGPGLAGLYQETQYF
CDR3nt: TGTGCCAGCAGCTTAGGGCCGGGACTAGCGGGGCTGTACCAAGAGACCCAGTACTTC

abundance: NA
v_gene: TRBV25-1
d_gene: NA
j_gene: TRBJ1-3
CDR3aa: CATQGSGNTIYF
CDR3nt: TGTGCCACTCAGGGCTCTGGAAACACCATATATTTT

abundance: NA
v_gene: TRBV28
d_gene: NA
j_gene: TRBJ1-6
CDR3aa: CASSVATYNSPLHF
CDR3nt: TGTGCCAGTTCGGTGGCGACCTATAATTCACCCCTCCACTTT

abundance: once
v_gene: TRBV5-1
d_gene: TRBD1
j_gene: TRBJ1-4
CDR3aa: CASSVRQGSTNEKLFF
CDR3nt: TGCGCCAGCAGCGTTCGACAGGGATCAACTAATGAAAAACTGTTTTTT

abundance: once
v_gene: TRBV5-4
d_gene: TRBD1
j_gene: TRBJ1-6
CDR3aa: CASSPGGASTNSPLHF
CDR3nt: TGTGCCAGCAGCCCAGGGGGCGCTTCTACCAATTCACCCCTCCACTTT

abundance: NA
v_gene: TRBV4-1
d_gene: TRBD1
j_gene: TRBJ1-5
CDR3aa: CASSPGQGESYSNQPQHF
CDR3nt: TGCGCCAGCAGCCCGGGACAGGGGGAATCCTATAGCAATCAGCCCCAGCATTTT

abundance: NA
v_gene: TRBV6-5
d_gene: NA
j_gene: TRBJ1-1
CDR3aa: CASGQGATEAFF
CDR3nt: TGTGCCAGCGGCCAAGGGGCCACTGAAGCTTTCTTT

abundance: NA
v_gene: TRBV5-1
d_gene: TRBD1
j_gene: TRBJ2-5
CDR3aa: CASSLVGPGQGRGQETQYF
CDR3nt: TGCGCCAGCAGCTTGGTAGGTCCGGGACAGGGACGGGGACAAGAGACCCAGTACTTC

abundance: NA
v_gene: TRBV5-1
d_gene: TRBD2
j_gene: TRBJ2-2
CDR3aa: CASSSSGRANTGELFF
CDR3nt: TGCGCCAGCAGTTCTAGCGGGAGGGCGAACACCGGGGAGCTGTTTTTT

abundance: NA
v_gene: TRBV2
d_gene: NA
j_gene: TRBJ2-2
CDR3aa: CASVGRIANTGELFF
CDR3nt: TGTGCCAGCGTTGGGCGTATCGCGAACACCGGGGAGCTGTTTTTT

abundance: NA
v_gene: TRBV5-1
d_gene: NA
j_gene: TRBJ2-2
CDR3aa: CASSLESPGELFF
CDR3nt: TGCGCCAGCAGCTTGGAATCGCCGGGGGAGCTGTTTTTT

abundance: NA
v_gene: TRBV7-9
d_gene: NA
j_gene: TRBJ1-1
CDR3aa: CASSLKESQRNTEAFF
CDR3nt: TGTGCCAGCAGCCTCAAGGAATCCCAGAGGAACACTGAAGCTTTCTTT

abundance: NA
v_gene: TRBV28
d_gene: TRBD1
j_gene: TRBJ1-3
CDR3aa: CASSFVDRVGNTIYF
CDR3nt: TGTGCCAGCAGTTTCGTAGACAGGGTGGGAAACACCATATATTTT

abundance: NA
v_gene: TRBV5-4
d_gene: TRBD1
j_gene: TRBJ2-2
CDR3aa: CASSLPGQGLTGELFF
CDR3nt: TGTGCCAGCAGCTTGCCGGGACAGGGTTTAACCGGGGAGCTGTTTTTT

abundance: NA
v_gene: TRBV9
d_gene: TRBD2
j_gene: TRBJ2-5
CDR3aa: CASSPLAAQETQYF
CDR3nt: TGTGCCAGCAGCCCGCTAGCGGCCCAAGAGACCCAGTACTTC

abundance: NA
v_gene: TRBV28
d_gene: TRBD2
j_gene: TRBJ2-2
CDR3aa: CASSSSGTNTGELFF
CDR3nt: TGTGCCAGCAGTTCTAGCGGGACGAACACCGGGGAGCTGTTTTTT

abundance: NA
v_gene: TRBV7-2
d_gene: NA
j_gene: TRBJ2-5
CDR3aa: CASSLAAGSETQYF
CDR3nt: TGTGCCAGCAGCTTAGCGGCAGGGTCTGAGACCCAGTACTTC

abundance: NA
v_gene: TRBV19
d_gene: TRBD1
j_gene: TRBJ2-3
CDR3aa: CASSIIGTGVADTQYF
CDR3nt: TGTGCCAGTAGTATAATCGGGACAGGGGTGGCAGATACGCAGTATTTT

abundance: NA
v_gene: TRBV11-2
d_gene: NA
j_gene: TRBJ1-1
CDR3aa: CASSLDLSGRYTEAFF
CDR3nt: TGTGCCAGCAGCTTAGATCTGTCGGGCAGATACACTGAAGCTTTCTTT

abundance: NA
v_gene: TRBV6-1
d_gene: TRBD1
j_gene: TRBJ1-6
CDR3aa: CASSDRTGSYNSPLHF
CDR3nt: TGTGCCAGCAGTGATCGGACAGGGAGCTATAATTCACCCCTCCACTTT

abundance: NA
v_gene: TRBV7-8
d_gene: NA
j_gene: TRBJ2-7
CDR3aa: CASSLKGAGEQYF
CDR3nt: TGTGCCAGCAGCTTAAAGGGGGCGGGAGAGCAGTACTTC

abundance: NA
v_gene: TRBV28
d_gene: NA
j_gene: TRBJ1-5
CDR3aa: CASSLVKGLGQPQHF
CDR3nt: TGTGCCAGCAGTTTAGTGAAGGGGCTGGGTCAGCCCCAGCATTTT

abundance: NA
v_gene: TRBV27
d_gene: NA
j_gene: TRBJ2-1
CDR3aa: CASSFPGLGDNEQFF
CDR3nt: TGTGCCAGCAGTTTTCCAGGGTTGGGGGACAATGAGCAGTTCTTC

abundance: NA
v_gene: TRBV7-8
d_gene: NA
j_gene: TRBJ2-1
CDR3aa: CASSPGASYNEQFF
CDR3nt: TGTGCCAGCAGCCCTGGGGCCTCCTACAATGAGCAGTTCTTC

abundance: few
v_gene: TRBV19
d_gene: NA
j_gene: TRBJ1-2
CDR3aa: CASSIENYGYTF
CDR3nt: TGTGCCAGTAGTATAGAGAACTATGGCTACACCTTC

abundance: NA
v_gene: TRBV9
d_gene: TRBD1
j_gene: TRBJ1-1
CDR3aa: CASSAGQGGTEAFF
CDR3nt: TGTGCCAGCAGCGCGGGACAGGGGGGGACTGAAGCTTTCTTT

abundance: NA
v_gene: TRBV6-5
d_gene: NA
j_gene: TRBJ1-1
CDR3aa: CASSSLTVNTEAFF
CDR3nt: TGTGCCAGCAGTTCCCTGACAGTGAACACTGAAGCTTTCTTT